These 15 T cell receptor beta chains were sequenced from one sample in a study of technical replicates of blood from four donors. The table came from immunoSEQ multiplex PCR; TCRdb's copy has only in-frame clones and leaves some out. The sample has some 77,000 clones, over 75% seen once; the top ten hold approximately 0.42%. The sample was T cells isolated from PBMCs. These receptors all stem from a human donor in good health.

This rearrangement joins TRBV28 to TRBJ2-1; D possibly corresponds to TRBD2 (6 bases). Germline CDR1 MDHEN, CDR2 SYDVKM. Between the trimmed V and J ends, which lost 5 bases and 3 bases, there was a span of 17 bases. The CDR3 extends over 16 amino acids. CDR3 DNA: TGTGCCAGCAGTCCTTTTTTAGCTAGCGTCTACAATGAGCAGTTCTTC. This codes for CASSPFLASVYNEQFF.

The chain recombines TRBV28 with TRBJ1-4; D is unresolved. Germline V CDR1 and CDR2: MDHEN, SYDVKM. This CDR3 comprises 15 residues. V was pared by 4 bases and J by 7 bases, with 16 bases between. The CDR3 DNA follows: TGTGCCAGCAGTTGGGTTTTTTCGTCAGGTGAAAAACTGTTTTTT. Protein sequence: CASSWVFSSGEKLFF.

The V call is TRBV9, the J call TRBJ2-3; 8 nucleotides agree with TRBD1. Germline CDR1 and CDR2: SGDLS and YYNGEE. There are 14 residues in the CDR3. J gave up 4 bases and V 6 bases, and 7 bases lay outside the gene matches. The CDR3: CASNQGAGPDTQYF. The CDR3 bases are TGTGCCAGCAACCAGGGGGCAGGGCCAGATACGCAGTATTTT.

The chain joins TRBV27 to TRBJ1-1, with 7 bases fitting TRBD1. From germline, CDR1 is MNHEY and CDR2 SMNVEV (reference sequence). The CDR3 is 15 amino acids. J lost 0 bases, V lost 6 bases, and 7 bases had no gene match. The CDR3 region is CASSQGGQLNTEAFF. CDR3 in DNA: TGTGCCAGCAGCCAAGGGGGACAGCTGAACACTGAAGCTTTCTTT.

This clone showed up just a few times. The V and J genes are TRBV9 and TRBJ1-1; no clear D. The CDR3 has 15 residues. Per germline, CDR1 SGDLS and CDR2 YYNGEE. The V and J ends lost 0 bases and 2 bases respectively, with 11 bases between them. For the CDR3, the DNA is TGTGCCAGCAGCGTAGAAGACTACCTAAACACTGAAGCTTTCTTT. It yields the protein CASSVEDYLNTEAFF. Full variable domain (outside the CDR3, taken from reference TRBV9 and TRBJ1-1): DSGVTQTPKHLITATGQRVTLRCSPRSGDLSVYWYQQSLDQGLQFLIQYYNGEERAKGNILERFSAQQFPDLHSELNLSSLELGDSALYFCASSVEDYLNTEAFFGQGTRLTVV.

CDR3 DNA sequence: TGCGCCAGCAGACTAGCCTACAATGAGCAGTTCTTC. This encodes CASRLAYNEQFF. The gene calls are TRBV5-1 and TRBJ2-1; D possibly corresponds to TRBD2 (5 bases). The CDR3 has 12 amino acids. CDR1 and CDR2 from the germline V gene are SGHRS and YFSETQ. V was cut by 5 bases and J by 2 bases, with 5 bases left in between.

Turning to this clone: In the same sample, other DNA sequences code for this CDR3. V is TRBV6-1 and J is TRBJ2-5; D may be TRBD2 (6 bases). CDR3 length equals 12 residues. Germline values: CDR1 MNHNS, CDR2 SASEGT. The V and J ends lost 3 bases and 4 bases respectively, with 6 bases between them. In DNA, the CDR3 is TGTGCCAGCAGTGAGACTAGAGAGACCCAGTACTTC. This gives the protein CASSETRETQYF.

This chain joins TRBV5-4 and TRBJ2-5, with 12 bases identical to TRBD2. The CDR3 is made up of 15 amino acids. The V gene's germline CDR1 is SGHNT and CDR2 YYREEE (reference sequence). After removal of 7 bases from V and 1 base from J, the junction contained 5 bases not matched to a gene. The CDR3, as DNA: TGTGCCAGCTCGTGGACTAGCGGGACCCAAGAGACCCAGTACTTC. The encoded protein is CASSWTSGTQETQYF.

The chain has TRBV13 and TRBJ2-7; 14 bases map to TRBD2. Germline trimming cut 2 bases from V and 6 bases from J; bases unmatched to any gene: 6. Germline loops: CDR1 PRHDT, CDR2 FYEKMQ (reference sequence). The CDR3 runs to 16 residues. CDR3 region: CASSLRRLAGGIEQYF. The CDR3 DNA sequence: TGTGCCAGCAGCTTAAGAAGACTAGCGGGGGGGATCGAGCAGTACTTC.

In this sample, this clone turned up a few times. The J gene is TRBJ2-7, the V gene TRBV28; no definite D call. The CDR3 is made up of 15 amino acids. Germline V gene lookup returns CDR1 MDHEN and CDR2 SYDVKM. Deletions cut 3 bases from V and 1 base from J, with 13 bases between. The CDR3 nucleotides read TGTGCCAGCAGTTTGATAGGCAGGAATTCCTACGAGCAGTACTTC. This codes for CASSLIGRNSYEQYF.

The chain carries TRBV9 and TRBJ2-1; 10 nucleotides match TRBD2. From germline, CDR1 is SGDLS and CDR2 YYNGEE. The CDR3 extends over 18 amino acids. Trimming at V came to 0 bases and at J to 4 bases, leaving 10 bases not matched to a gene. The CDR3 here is CASSVATAGGPKYNEQFF. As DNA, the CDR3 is TGTGCCAGCAGCGTAGCGACAGCGGGAGGGCCTAAGTACAATGAGCAGTTCTTC.

DNA for the CDR3: TGTGCCAGCAGCTTGGTTCGGGAAAACTATGGCTACACCTTC. Translating gives CASSLVRENYGYTF. J is TRBJ1-2 and V is TRBV5-6; D remains ambiguous. Trimming shortened V by 0 bases and J by 2 bases, and 8 bases separated the two germline ends. From germline, CDR1 is SGHDT and CDR2 YYEEEE. This CDR3 has 14 residues.

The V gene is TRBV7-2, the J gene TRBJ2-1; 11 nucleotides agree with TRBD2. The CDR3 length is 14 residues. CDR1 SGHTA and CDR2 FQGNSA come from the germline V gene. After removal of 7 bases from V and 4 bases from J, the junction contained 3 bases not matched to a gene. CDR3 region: CASTGTSGYNEQFF. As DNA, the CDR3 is TGTGCCAGCACCGGGACTAGCGGTTACAATGAGCAGTTCTTC.

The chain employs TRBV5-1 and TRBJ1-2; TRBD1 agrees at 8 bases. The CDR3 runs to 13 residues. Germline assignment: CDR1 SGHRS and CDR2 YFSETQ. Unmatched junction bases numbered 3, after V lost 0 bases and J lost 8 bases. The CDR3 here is CASSLETGVGYTF. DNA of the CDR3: TGCGCCAGCAGCTTGGAGACAGGGGTAGGCTACACCTTC. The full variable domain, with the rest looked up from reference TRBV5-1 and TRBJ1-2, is KAGVTQTPRYLIKTRGQQVTLSCSPISGHRSVSWYQQTPGQGLQFLFEYFSETQRNKGNFPGRFSGRQFSNSRSEMNVSTLELGDSALYLCASSLETGVGYTFGSGTRLTVV.

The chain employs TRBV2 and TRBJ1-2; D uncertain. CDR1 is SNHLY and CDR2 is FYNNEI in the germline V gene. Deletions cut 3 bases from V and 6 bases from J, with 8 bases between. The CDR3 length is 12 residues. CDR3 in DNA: TGTGCCAGCAGTGATTTGGCAAATGGCTACACCTTC. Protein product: CASSDLANGYTF.